This T cell receptor (beta chain) derives from a study of technical replicates of blood from a few donors. The data were produced by immunoSEQ multiplex PCR, yet TCRdb's version contains in-frame clones alone and is incomplete. The data show about 66,000 clones, roughly 90% seen once. This receptor was identified in a human donor in good health. Some clones in this sample may be carry-over from other donors' samples. Sample: PBMCs.

CDR3 DNA: TGTGCCAGCAGTGACGGAGCGGGTTCCTACAATGAGCAGTTCTTC. It specifies CASSDGAGSYNEQFF. J is TRBJ2-1 and V is TRBV6-4, with D possibly matching TRBD2 (6 bases). Trimming cost V 2 bases and J 1 base, with 9 bases left between them. CDR3 size: 15 residues. Germline lookup yields CDR1 MRHNA and CDR2 SNTAGT.